The clone carrying this TCR beta chain was observed many times. The antigen remains unidentified. Time point: newly diagnosed GD, antithyroid drugs for less than 3 months. Isolated PBMC RNA provided the starting material for the TCR library. Arm-PCR with iRepertoire HTBI primers amplified the CDR3 regions for these TCR beta libraries. A single record per CDR3 protein comes from TCRdb applying MiXCR to the multiplex PCR reads. The table has 200,000 to 250,000 distinct CDR3 sequences, roughly 21% seen once. Germline values: CDR1 LGHNT, CDR2 FRNRAP. The CDR3 consists of 11 residues. Trimming removed 1 base from V and 5 bases from J, with 0 bases in between. This specimen comes from a study of regulatory T cells in long-lasting Graves disease. Whole-study findings and limits: Persistent Graves' cases showed lower TCR diversity than newly diagnosed cases.

The sequence was collected from a female donor with Graves disease. The J gene is TRBJ1-5, the V gene TRBV12-5; D remains unclear. The specimen was peripheral blood mononuclear cells (PBMCs), collected at new diagnosis, from a patient treated with antithyroid drugs. CDR3 loop: CASGLDQPQHF. The CDR3 nucleotides are TGTGCTAGTGGTTTGGATCAGCCCCAGCATTTT.